A selection of T cell receptor beta chains follows, all from one sample in a study of cytomegalovirus exposure and HLA in healthy donors. The table came from immunoSEQ multiplex PCR; TCRdb's copy has only in-frame clones and leaves some out. The table has about 190,000 clones, roughly four fifths seen once. The specimen sequenced was PBMCs. These receptors were taken from a man aged 50-60 years in good health and CMV-seronegative. Both conserved end residues are part of each CDR3. A D gene is named only where the DNA matches it firmly. For some rows the clone size is stated as once, few or many, or as a class when expanded; others skip it.

V gene: TRBV7-9; clone size: .; D gene: .; J gene: TRBJ1-1; CDR3 protein: CASSLVRGSTEAFF; CDR3 DNA: TGTGCCAGCAGCTTAGTGAGGGGGAGCACTGAAGCTTTCTTT
V gene: TRBV5-5; clone size: .; D gene: .; J gene: TRBJ1-5; CDR3 protein: CASSLTVSGAYSNQPQHF; CDR3 DNA: TGTGCCAGCAGCCTAACAGTATCAGGGGCATATAGCAATCAGCCCCAGCATTTT
V gene: TRBV7-8; clone size: once; D gene: TRBD1; J gene: TRBJ2-2; CDR3 protein: CASSGDSTGELFF; CDR3 DNA: TGTGCCAGCAGCGGGGACAGTACCGGGGAGCTGTTTTTT
V gene: TRBV5-4; clone size: .; D gene: .; J gene: TRBJ1-2; CDR3 protein: CASSPPDSQYYGYTF; CDR3 DNA: TGTGCCAGCAGCCCCCCCGACAGCCAGTACTATGGCTACACCTTC
V gene: TRBV6-1; clone size: .; D gene: TRBD1; J gene: TRBJ2-2; CDR3 protein: CASRTGVSGELFF; CDR3 DNA: TGTGCCAGCAGGACAGGGGTTAGCGGGGAGCTGTTTTTT
V gene: TRBV7-6; clone size: .; D gene: .; J gene: TRBJ2-7; CDR3 protein: CASSLDTAGDWGEQYF; CDR3 DNA: TGTGCCAGCAGCTTAGATACGGCAGGGGATTGGGGCGAGCAGTACTTC
V gene: TRBV6-5; clone size: once; D gene: .; J gene: TRBJ2-2; CDR3 protein: CASSYSMAGTGELFF; CDR3 DNA: TGTGCCAGCAGTTACTCGATGGCGGGCACCGGGGAGCTGTTTTTT
V gene: TRBV7-9; clone size: .; D gene: .; J gene: TRBJ2-7; CDR3 protein: CASSLGAMLYEQYF; CDR3 DNA: TGTGCCAGCAGCCTGGGGGCGATGCTCTACGAGCAGTACTTC
V gene: TRBV5-1; clone size: .; D gene: TRBD1; J gene: TRBJ2-5; CDR3 protein: CASSPGDRQETQYF; CDR3 DNA: TGCGCCAGCAGCCCCGGGGACAGGCAAGAGACCCAGTACTTC
V gene: TRBV6-5; clone size: once; D gene: .; J gene: TRBJ2-3; CDR3 protein: CASITVPSGTDTQYF; CDR3 DNA: TGTGCCAGCATAACGGTGCCGAGTGGCACAGATACGCAGTATTTT
V gene: TRBV5-4; clone size: .; D gene: .; J gene: TRBJ2-5; CDR3 protein: CASSSTGSEETQYF; CDR3 DNA: TGTGCCAGCAGCTCCACGGGTAGCGAGGAGACCCAGTACTTC
V gene: TRBV6-5; clone size: .; D gene: .; J gene: TRBJ1-2; CDR3 protein: CASSYGHIRNYGYTF; CDR3 DNA: TGTGCCAGCAGTTACGGGCACATTAGGAACTATGGCTACACCTTC
V gene: TRBV6-5; clone size: .; D gene: TRBD1; J gene: TRBJ2-7; CDR3 protein: CASSRTWTGKNEQYF; CDR3 DNA: TGTGCCAGCAGTCGTACCTGGACAGGGAAGAACGAGCAGTACTTC
V gene: TRBV6-4; clone size: .; D gene: TRBD2; J gene: TRBJ2-7; CDR3 protein: CASSGLAGAGYEQYF; CDR3 DNA: TGTGCCAGCAGTGGACTAGCGGGAGCTGGGTACGAGCAGTACTTC
V gene: TRBV7-9; clone size: .; D gene: .; J gene: TRBJ1-6; CDR3 protein: CASSPRQGNSPLHF; CDR3 DNA: TGTGCCAGCAGCCCACGGCAGGGGAATTCACCCCTCCACTTT
V gene: TRBV7-2; clone size: .; D gene: TRBD2; J gene: TRBJ2-3; CDR3 protein: CASSLASGGGTDTQYF; CDR3 DNA: TGTGCCAGCAGCTTAGCAAGCGGGGGGGGCACAGATACGCAGTATTTT
V gene: TRBV7-6; clone size: .; D gene: .; J gene: TRBJ2-7; CDR3 protein: CASSSNQGEQYF; CDR3 DNA: TGTGCCAGCAGCTCGAATCAGGGCGAGCAGTACTTC
V gene: TRBV4-2; clone size: .; D gene: .; J gene: TRBJ1-5; CDR3 protein: CASSQDGGQGRGQPQHF; CDR3 DNA: TGTGCCAGCAGCCAAGATGGGGGCCAGGGGCGAGGTCAGCCCCAGCATTTT
V gene: TRBV19; clone size: few; D gene: .; J gene: TRBJ1-1; CDR3 protein: CASEYRARTEAFF; CDR3 DNA: TGTGCCAGCGAATACAGGGCACGTACTGAAGCTTTCTTT
V gene: TRBV5-1; clone size: .; D gene: .; J gene: TRBJ2-3; CDR3 protein: CASSLTSTSTDTQYF; CDR3 DNA: TGCGCCAGCAGCCTGACTAGTACTAGCACAGATACGCAGTATTTT
V gene: TRBV6-4; clone size: once; D gene: TRBD1; J gene: TRBJ1-6; CDR3 protein: CASSWTGDNRSPLHF; CDR3 DNA: TGTGCCAGCAGTTGGACAGGGGACAACAGATCACCCCTCCACTTT
V gene: TRBV5-4; clone size: .; D gene: .; J gene: TRBJ2-3; CDR3 protein: CASSLGSGFQSTDTQYF; CDR3 DNA: TGTGCCAGCAGCTTGGGGTCAGGGTTCCAGAGCACAGATACGCAGTATTTT
V gene: TRBV6-5; clone size: once; D gene: TRBD2; J gene: TRBJ2-5; CDR3 protein: CASRQRTGGEQYF; CDR3 DNA: TGTGCCAGCAGACAAAGGACGGGGGGGGAGCAGTACTTC
V gene: TRBV15; clone size: .; D gene: TRBD1; J gene: TRBJ2-5; CDR3 protein: CATSWGTGEETQYF; CDR3 DNA: TGTGCCACCAGCTGGGGCACAGGGGAAGAGACCCAGTACTTC
V gene: TRBV18; clone size: .; D gene: .; J gene: TRBJ2-7; CDR3 protein: CASSSTSGTLNEQYF; CDR3 DNA: TGTGCCAGCTCATCCACATCCGGGACTTTGAACGAGCAGTACTTC
V gene: TRBV4-1; clone size: once; D gene: .; J gene: TRBJ2-7; CDR3 protein: CASSQEPSYEQYF; CDR3 DNA: TGCGCCAGCAGCCAGGAGCCGTCCTACGAGCAGTACTTC
V gene: TRBV27; clone size: .; D gene: .; J gene: TRBJ2-5; CDR3 protein: CASSLSVSSARRTQYF; CDR3 DNA: TGTGCCAGCAGTTTATCAGTCTCAAGTGCCCGGAGGACCCAGTACTTC